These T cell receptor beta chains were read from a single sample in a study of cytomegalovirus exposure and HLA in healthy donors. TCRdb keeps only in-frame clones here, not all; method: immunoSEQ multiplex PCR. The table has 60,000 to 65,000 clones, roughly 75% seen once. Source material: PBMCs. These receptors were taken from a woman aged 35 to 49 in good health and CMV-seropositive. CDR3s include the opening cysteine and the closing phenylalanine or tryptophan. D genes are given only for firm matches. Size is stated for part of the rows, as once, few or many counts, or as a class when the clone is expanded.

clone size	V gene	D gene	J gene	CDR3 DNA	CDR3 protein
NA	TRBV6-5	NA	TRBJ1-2	TGTGCCAGCAGTTACAATGGACAGCTGCAAGGCTACACCTTC	CASSYNGQLQGYTF
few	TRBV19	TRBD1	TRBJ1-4	TGTGCCAGTCAGGACAGGGGGGCAAAACTGTTTTTT	CASQDRGAKLFF
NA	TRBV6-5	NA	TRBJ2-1	TGTGCCAGCAGTGTGTCACAGGGTGAGGGCAATGAGCAGTTCTTC	CASSVSQGEGNEQFF
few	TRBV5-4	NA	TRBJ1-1	TGTGCCAGCAGAGTGACGGGAATGAACACTGAAGCTTTCTTT	CASRVTGMNTEAFF
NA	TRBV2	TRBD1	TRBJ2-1	TGTGCCAGCAGTGAATTGTGGGCAGGGGGTGGCAATGAGCAGTTCTTC	CASSELWAGGGNEQFF
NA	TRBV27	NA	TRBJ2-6	TGTGCCAGCAGTTTACTCGACAGCTCTGGGGCCAACGTCCTGACTTTC	CASSLLDSSGANVLTF
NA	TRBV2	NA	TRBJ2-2	TGTGCCAGCAGTGACCGGAGATTCGGGACCGGGGAGCTGTTTTTT	CASSDRRFGTGELFF
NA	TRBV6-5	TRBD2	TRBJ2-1	TGTGCCAGCAGTTTAAATCTAGCGGAGCAACGGCGTTTCTTC	CASSLNLAEQRRFF
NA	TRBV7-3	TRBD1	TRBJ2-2	TGTGCCAGCAGCTTAGGGGGACAGGGATACACCGGGGAGCTGTTTTTT	CASSLGGQGYTGELFF
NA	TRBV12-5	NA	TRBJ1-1	TGTGCTAGTGGTTTGAGTCTCCGGGGATTGACTGAAGCTTTCTTT	CASGLSLRGLTEAFF
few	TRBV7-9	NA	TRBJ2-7	TGTGCCAGCAGCTTAGCGTTGCAGACCTACGAGCAGTACTTC	CASSLALQTYEQYF
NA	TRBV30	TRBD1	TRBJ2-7	TGTGCCTGGAGTCGCGGGACAGGGGATACCTACGAGCAGTACTTC	CAWSRGTGDTYEQYF
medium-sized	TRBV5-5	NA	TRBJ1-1	TGTGCCAGCAGCTTGGGAATTTCCAGTGAAGCTTTCTTT	CASSLGISSEAFF
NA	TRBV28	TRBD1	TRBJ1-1	TGTGCCAGCAGTTTATTCCTGGGACAGGGGGTTTTGAACACTGAAGCTTTCTTT	CASSLFLGQGVLNTEAFF
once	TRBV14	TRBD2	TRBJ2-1	TGTGCCAGCAGCCATAGCGGGGGGGACAATGAGCAGTTCTTC	CASSHSGGDNEQFF
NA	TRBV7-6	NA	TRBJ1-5	TGTGCCAGCAGCTTTTACGGGACACCCTATAGCAATCAGCCCCAGCATTTT	CASSFYGTPYSNQPQHF
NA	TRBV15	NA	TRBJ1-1	TGTGCCACCAGCAGAGATCCTCTGGCCACTGAAGCTTTCTTT	CATSRDPLATEAFF
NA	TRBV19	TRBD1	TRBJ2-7	TGTGCCAGTAGTCCCCGGGACAGGGTAACAGGGGCATCCGAGCAGTACTTC	CASSPRDRVTGASEQYF
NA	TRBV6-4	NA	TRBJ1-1	TGTGCCAGCAGGAGCCACAACAGAGACACTGAAGCTTTCTTT	CASRSHNRDTEAFF
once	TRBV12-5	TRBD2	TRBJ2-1	TGTGCTAGTGGTTTGGGGGGCGGGACTAGTATGGGCCAAGGGCAGTTCTTC	CASGLGGGTSMGQGQFF
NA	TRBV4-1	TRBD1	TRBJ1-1	TGCGCCAGCAGCCAAGTTAGGGGGCTAGTACAGAACACTGAAGCTTTCTTT	CASSQVRGLVQNTEAFF
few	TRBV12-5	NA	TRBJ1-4	TGTGCTAGTGCAAGGCGGGCTGCAACTAATGAAAAACTGTTTTTT	CASARRAATNEKLFF
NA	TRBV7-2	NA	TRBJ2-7	TGTGCCAGCAGCTTAGAAGGTGCCAGGGCGCGCGAGCAGTACTTC	CASSLEGARAREQYF
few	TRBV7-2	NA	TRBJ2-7	TGTGCCAGCAGCTTAGTCGGTTCAGGGGAGCAGTACTTC	CASSLVGSGEQYF
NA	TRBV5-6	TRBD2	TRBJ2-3	TGTGCCAGCAGCTTGTTGCAGCGGGGGGTGGACGATACGCAGTATTTT	CASSLLQRGVDDTQYF
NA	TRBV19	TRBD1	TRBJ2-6	TGTGCCACCGCAAGGACAGGGGATAATTCTGGGGCCAACGTCCTGACTTTC	CATARTGDNSGANVLTF
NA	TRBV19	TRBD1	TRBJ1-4	TGTGCCAGTAGCACGGGACAGACGAATGAAAAACTGTTTTTT	CASSTGQTNEKLFF
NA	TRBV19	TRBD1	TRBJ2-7	TGTGCCAGTACCTTGACAGGGGATATTTCCAACGAGCAGTACTTC	CASTLTGDISNEQYF
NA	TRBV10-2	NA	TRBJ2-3	TGCGCCAGCAGTGATAACAGGCCAGATACGCAGTATTTT	CASSDNRPDTQYF
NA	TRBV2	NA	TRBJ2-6	TGTGCCAGCAGTGCCTTTCAGGGAGGCACTGGGGCCAACGTCCTGACTTTC	CASSAFQGGTGANVLTF
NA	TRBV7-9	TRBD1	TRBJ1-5	TGTGCCAGCAGCCCGTACGGGGGACAGGGAGATCAGCCCCAGCATTTT	CASSPYGGQGDQPQHF
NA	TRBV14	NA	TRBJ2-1	TGTGCCAGCAGCCAAGTTGGGGGGGGGCACATCAATGAGCAGTTCTTC	CASSQVGGGHINEQFF
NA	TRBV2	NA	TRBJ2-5	TGTGCCAGCAAAGTCCGGCGCGGCCCGGGGGAGCAGTACTTC	CASKVRRGPGEQYF
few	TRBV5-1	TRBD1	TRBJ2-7	TGCGCCAGCAGCACAGCCGGGACAGGGGCCTACGAGCAGTACTTC	CASSTAGTGAYEQYF
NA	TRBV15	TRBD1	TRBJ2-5	TGTGCCACCAGCAGGGGGAGGACAGGGTCAGAGACCCAGTACTTC	CATSRGRTGSETQYF
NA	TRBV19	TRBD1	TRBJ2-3	TGTGCCAGTAGTCCGGGACAGGGGACAGGGACAGATACGCAGTATTTT	CASSPGQGTGTDTQYF